This is a list of T cell receptor beta chains from one sample in a study of shared clonotypes between healthy human individuals. Sequencing used immunoSEQ multiplex PCR; TCRdb keeps in-frame clones, though not all of them. The table lists over 2 million clones, roughly 96% of them singletons. Material: naive CD4+ T cells sorted from blood. These receptors were taken from a man aged 18 to 30 in good health. Both conserved end residues are trimmed from each CDR3. D genes are given only for firm matches.

d_gene,v_gene,j_gene,CDR3aa
-,TRBV28,TRBJ1-5,ASSPRPRAPQH
TRBD2,TRBV18,TRBJ2-3,ASTGLAGEGDTQY
TRBD2,TRBV5-6,TRBJ2-7,ASSSPGLASYEQY
TRBD2,TRBV2,TRBJ2-5,ASSEESGRAGETQY
-,TRBV11-2,TRBJ1-3,ASSLRTLLDGNTIY
TRBD1,TRBV29-1,TRBJ2-6,SVGDPDRYTSGANVLT
-,TRBV6-1,TRBJ2-7,ASNQSPGSSYEQY
-,TRBV5-6,TRBJ1-2,ASREPGGGYT
-,TRBV7-2,TRBJ1-3,AIGKSGNTIY
TRBD2,TRBV6-6,TRBJ2-7,ASSPTSGSSYEQY
TRBD1,TRBV18,TRBJ2-1,ASSLKQGAQRTPYNEQF
TRBD1,TRBV11-2,TRBJ1-2,ASRPDRGRSSDYGYT
-,TRBV7-8,TRBJ2-7,ASSPEGWPSYEQY
-,TRBV21-1,TRBJ2-7,ASRSGIKLYEARGYEQY
TRBD1,TRBV5-1,TRBJ1-2,ASSLSAGQGRGYT
TRBD1,TRBV28,TRBJ1-3,ASSSGGQAGNTIY
TRBD1,TRBV28,TRBJ1-6,ASSTGGGGNSPLH
TRBD2,TRBV4-3,TRBJ2-5,ASSQSLAGGETQY
-,TRBV19,TRBJ1-2,ASSGTAGNGYT
TRBD2,TRBV10-3,TRBJ2-1,AISGESGGHNEQF
-,TRBV5-1,TRBJ1-2,ASSLGAENNYGYT
TRBD1,TRBV6-5,TRBJ1-1,ASIKLTGANTEAF
TRBD1,TRBV2,TRBJ2-7,ASPPGQGTYEQY
-,TRBV27,TRBJ2-2,ASSLRRELF
-,TRBV6-6,TRBJ1-4,ASSYGRTNEKLF
-,TRBV20-1,TRBJ2-7,SARVVNEQY
-,TRBV10-1,TRBJ2-5,ASISTSGAQETQY
-,TRBV6-6,-,ASSYSSDEQY
TRBD1,TRBV7-2,TRBJ2-7,ASSAAGTGSYEQY
-,TRBV5-3,TRBJ1-1,ARSLTDRLNTEAF
-,TRBV20-1,TRBJ2-1,SASRGNEQF
-,TRBV5-4,TRBJ1-2,ASSPPGSIYGYT
-,TRBV18,TRBJ1-5,ASSPQGNQPQH